The entry that follows covers one TCR beta chain sequence. No antigen is known for it. Assay: immunoSEQ multiplex PCR; the TCRdb copy retains only in-frame clones and omits some. The table lists roughly 200,000 clones, under 95% of them singletons. This sample was taken from a study of T cell responses to AZD1222 COVID-19 vaccine. The CDR3 covers 16 residues. Trimming shortened V by 1 base and J by 8 bases, and 18 bases separated the two germline ends. Germline-derived CDR1 and CDR2 are MNHEY and SMNVEV (reference sequence). Findings of the study overall: Spike as a whole was targeted by vaccine-associated CD4 TCRs, dominant at 160-218 and 743-854. Of spike-specific TCRs, nearly half reportedly target regions left unmutated in variants. Scientists sampled the repertoires only once the peak T cell response had passed.

V gene TRBV27 combines with J gene TRBJ2-1, with D unclear. The clonotype was recovered from an adult in good health. Sequenced material: peripheral blood, taken on day 0 of MenACWY control vaccination. The CDR3 nucleotides read TGTGCCAGCAGTTTATTAGGCAGGCCCCGAGGCTATGAGCAGTTCTTC. Its protein product is CASSLLGRPRGYEQFF.